The clone carrying this TCR beta chain was seen a handful of times. What it binds is unknown. This CDR3 comprises 16 residues. J gave up 4 bases and V 5 bases, and 12 bases lay outside the gene matches. Germline V gives CDR1 WSHSY, CDR2 SAAADI. The record originates from a study of cytomegalovirus exposure and HLA in healthy donors. Study-wide results and caveats: According to reports, the classifier identified cytomegalovirus status with high specificity and sensitivity. Researchers catalogued 160 or so TCR beta chains as cytomegalovirus-associated.

PCR was performed using 60 Vbeta and 13 Jbeta primers. Only in-frame clones appear in the TCRdb table, and some are missing; sequencing was by immunoSEQ multiplex PCR. This sample has approximately 190,000 clones, with about 81% found just once. Sequencing used PBMCs. This clonotype was sampled from a young woman in good health and CMV-seropositive. V gene TRBV10-2 combines with J gene TRBJ2-7; the match to TRBD1 covers 9 bases. CDR3 sequence reads: CASSRNSGTGTYEQYF. DNA of the CDR3: TGCGCCAGCAGTAGAAACTCCGGGACAGGGACTTACGAGCAGTACTTC.